Below, 6 T cell receptor beta chains from the same sample are listed, as sequenced in a study of early T cells in non-severe SARS-CoV-2 infection. One entry per CDR3 protein results from TCRdb running MiXCR on the 5' RACE reads. This sample yields 46,000 or so distinct CDR3 sequences, of which over 10% are seen a single time; 10% to 13% belongs to the top ten. Sequenced material: whole blood. The receptors originated from an adult who was a healthcare worker with PCR-confirmed SARS-CoV-2 infection or an uninfected control (not recorded which).

This clonotype was counted a few times. The chain is built from TRBV5-1 and TRBJ1-4; TRBD1 matches at 9 bases. Germline lookup yields CDR1 SGHRS and CDR2 YFSETQ. The ends lost 4 bases at V and 7 bases at J; junction bases unmatched: 5. This CDR3 is 14 amino acids long. The CDR3 region has the DNA TGCGCCAGCAGCCCAGGACAGGGGTCTGAAAAACTGTTTTTT. This translates into CASSPGQGSEKLFF.

The CDR3: CASSYWSGTGGNSPLHF. DNA of the CDR3: TGTGCCAGCAGTTACTGGTCCGGGACAGGGGGCAATTCACCCCTCCACTTT. V is TRBV6-5 and J is TRBJ1-6, with 12 bases identical to TRBD1. CDR1 and CDR2 (germline): MNHEY, SVGAGI. V trimming: 1 base; J trimming: 7 bases; junction bases outside the gene matches: 5. The CDR3 length is 17 residues.

The table lists this clonotype with many counts. The chain recombines TRBV10-2 with TRBJ1-4; tentatively, D is TRBD1 (5 bases). The germline V gene encodes CDR1 WSHSY and CDR2 SAAADI. Trimming left V 8 bases short and J 0 bases short, with 13 bases between. The CDR3 is 15 residues long. CDR3 loop: CASVRTPATNEKLFF. Here the CDR3 DNA reads TGCGCCAGCGTGAGGACACCGGCAACTAATGAAAAACTGTTTTTT.

At least ten counts were recorded for this clonotype. The CDR3 protein is CASSLETGNTEAFF. The CDR3 nucleotides read TGTGCCAGCAGTTTAGAGACAGGGAACACTGAAGCTTTCTTT. The chain is built from TRBV12-3 or TRBV12-4 and TRBJ1-1; weak D call: TRBD1 (6 bases). This CDR3 has 14 amino acids. With 1 base removed from V and 1 base from J, the gap between germline ends came to 7 bases.

This clonotype was found many times. This chain joins TRBV6-6 and TRBJ1-1, with TRBD1 identical over 7 bases. The germline V gene has CDR1 MNHNY and CDR2 SVGAGI (reference sequence). The CDR3 extends over 16 amino acids. The V and J ends lost 5 bases and 4 bases, in that order; junction bases with no gene match: 13. The CDR3: CASSRRMTGTLTEAFF. CDR3 DNA: TGTGCCAGCAGTAGACGGATGACAGGGACCCTCACTGAAGCTTTCTTT.

The gene calls are TRBV20-1 and TRBJ1-1; TRBD1 is a possible D gene (5 bases). There are 14 residues in the CDR3. Per germline, CDR1 DFQATT and CDR2 SNEGSKA (reference sequence). V lost 6 bases and J 0 bases, leaving 14 bases between the germline ends. Written as DNA, the CDR3 is TGCAGTGCCAATTCAGACAGCGTGAACACTGAAGCTTTCTTT. It yields the protein CSANSDSVNTEAFF.